This TCR beta chain was recorded in a study of post-analysis software for immune sequencing data. There are 12 residues in the CDR3. Germline V gene data show CDR1 as DFQATT and CDR2 as SNEGSKA (reference sequence). Study outcomes and limitations: TRBV5-6, TRBV5-1 and TRBV20-1 belonged to a set of a few TRBV segments that were more frequent in patients than controls.

Unique molecular identifiers were carried by the TCR beta cDNA libraries. Each CDR3 protein gets one entry after TCRdb re-called the PCR reads with MiXCR. Of 180,000 or so distinct CDR3 sequences in the sample, 29% were seen once. Details on this clonotype: Antigen specificity is unknown. A much larger clone lies one base from this, so it may be a read error.

The origin of this receptor is a girl between 2 and 17 years old with multiple sclerosis. Sequencing input: blood. The chain couples TRBV20-1 to TRBJ2-7; the D gene is possibly TRBD2 (6 bases). In nucleotides, the CDR3 is TGCGGTGCACCCCGGGGGACCCACGAGCAGTACTTC. Protein: CGAPRGTHEQYF.